This paragraph reports one TCR beta chain. Its recognized antigen is unknown. A read error may be the cause here, since a much bigger clone is one base away. The label giving this sample's time point can be read as: newly diagnosed GD, antithyroid drugs for less than 3 months. RNA was extracted from PBMCs in TRIzol for both TCR sequencing and RNA sequencing. The diagnosis of Graves' disease followed American Thyroid Association guidelines. Patients for the study were recruited at an endocrinology department in Xi'an, China. Each patient gave approximately 10 milliliters of peripheral blood, collected in an EDTA anticoagulant tube. Ficoll Paque Plus density gradient separation was used to isolate PBMCs, and no additional T cell sorting was done. An Agilent 2100 Bioanalyzer and agarose gel were used to check RNA quality, and a NanoDrop 2000 was used to measure RNA concentration. CDR1 MNHEY and CDR2 SMNVEV were looked up in the germline V gene (reference sequence). The CDR3 covers 16 residues, taking in both the cysteine and the phenylalanine. The CDR3 DNA has 48 bases and is translated from base 1.

The data are from a study of regulatory T cells in long-lasting Graves disease (dated by TCRdb to about 2021). Background on the whole study: Patients with newly diagnosed Graves' disease had been on antithyroid drugs for under 3 months. A total of about 35 samples underwent TCR sequencing, from about 13 patients with persistent Graves' disease and approximately 20 patients with newly diagnosed Graves' disease. Persistent Graves' disease patients were compared with newly diagnosed Graves' disease patients by peripheral blood TCR sequencing and RNA sequencing. The study was registered as a clinical trial and conducted in China. Summary of the overall study and its limitations: TRBV28, TRBJ1-2 and TRBJ2-5 were preferentially used in persistent disease, while TRBV20-1 and TRBJ2-1 were favored in newly diagnosed disease. Lower TCR Shannon entropy and fewer highly expanded clones were observed in persistent Graves' disease patients than in newly diagnosed patients, which suggested clonal expansion. Only peripheral blood was studied, because thyroid tissue, the primary lesion, was inaccessible. More public clonotypes were shared among persistent patients (roughly 2,700) than among newly diagnosed patients (approximately 930). The authors acknowledged the small sample size as a limitation that may reduce accuracy. Only the TCR beta chain was sequenced and analyzed.

Library preparation used multiplex PCR. Sequencing was performed on an Illumina HiSeq 4000. CDR3 regions were amplified by Arm-PCR with iRepertoire HTBI primers to construct TCR beta libraries. Before sequencing, the PCR products underwent gel purification. The source study handled its data this way. Across samples, around 62 TRBV and 14 TRBJ segments were identified and used for gene usage analysis of CDR3 amino acid clonotypes. Filtered high-quality paired reads were merged into contigs using COPE and FqMerger. BLAST was used to align contigs to IMGT TRBV, TRBD and TRBJ reference genes, with CDR3 defined following IMGT. Highly expanded clones were defined as clonotypes with a frequency above 0.1%. Repertoire diversity was measured by Shannon entropy, and V-J evenness by the Gini coefficient. Clonotypes shared by more than one individual were considered public. Using fastp at Q25 and MiXCR, TCRdb reprocessed the public reads and kept productive beta chains. Rows matching on CDR3 protein sequence are summarized as one entry with the most common DNA and genes. The V and J calls were not made by the authors but by TCRdb's processing. The sample table contains about 430,000 distinct CDR3 sequences; only one count was recorded for about 15% of them. The ten largest clonotypes hold approximately 7.6% of the sample.

The same specimen was also included in a second study, on T cells in Graves' hyperthyroidism and ophthalmopathy. As that second paper reports: Graves' hyperthyroidism was defined as stable when no progression to ophthalmopathy occurred over 18 months of follow-up. Hyperthyroidism patients were aged 18 to 65 years and newly diagnosed, with disease duration of less than 2 months. Patients with uncontrolled infections, other autoimmune diseases, pregnancy or lactation were excluded. Diagnoses were established on the basis of clinical symptoms, serum thyroxine and TRAb, thyroid ultrasound, and orbital computed tomography. For the first round of RT-PCR on the TCR CDR3, the HTBI primer set was used together with the Qiagen OneStep RT-PCR kit. Blood samples also contained most of the expanded thyroid clonotypes (frequency above 0.001), which suggests that blood repertoires may reflect thyroid immune responses. A 13 V-J signature model separated ophthalmopathy from stable hyperthyroidism, with 87.88% sensitivity and 81.08% specificity in cross-validation and 80%/75% in testing. During validation, the model predicted progression to ophthalmopathy a median of approximately six months ahead of onset, with around 71% sensitivity and 72.22% specificity. A discovery cohort of approximately 97 patients, about 40 with Graves' ophthalmopathy and under 60 with stable Graves' hyperthyroidism, was used to find distinguishing TCR V-J signatures. Prospective prediction of ophthalmopathy was tested in an independent validation cohort consisting of some 18 hyperthyroidism patients and 15 to 17 patients who later progressed to ophthalmopathy. The roughly 91 discovery patients were randomly divided into training and test sets at a 7:3 ratio. In addition, the study compared T-cell repertoires in thyroid tissue and in blood from several Graves' hyperthyroidism patients. Once sampling was done, hyperthyroidism patients were given methimazole at a starting dose of 30 mg daily, whereas ophthalmopathy patients were given high-dose intravenous methylprednisolone. A second multiplex PCR round built the libraries, followed by size selection and purification. Libraries were sequenced paired-end with 100 bp reads on an Illumina HiSeq2000. SOAPnuke was used to process the raw data, throwing out any read that contained adapters or uncalled bases, had a mean Phred below 15, or lacked an exact constant-primer or identifier match. High-quality paired reads were merged using COPE v1.2.5, and each unique nucleotide sequence was defined as a clonotype. Clonotypes were aligned to IMGT TRBV, TRBD and TRBJ reference segments using MiTCR v1.1. The analysis was restricted to V-J combinations with a frequency above 0.0001, which together covered just over 98% of the repertoires. The TCS score was defined as the ratio of F50 (clonal expansion) to E x V (chaos), calculated using BLOSUM62-based TCRdist between CDR3 peptides within each V-J. Welch's t-statistics and random forest reduced around 510 V-J features to 13, which were used in a naive Bayes classifier (R e1071). Sample size was not statistically predetermined, and blinding of investigators to group allocation was not performed. The paper describes TCR Vbeta CDR3 sequencing of 135 peripheral blood samples, made up of approximately 40 ophthalmopathy patients, some 76 hyperthyroidism patients and 17 progressor patients.

This clonotype originated in a woman between 40 and 55 years old with Graves disease. Donor details come from another sample of the same person, matched by shared clones. The receptor chain draws on TRBV27 and TRBJ2-7, with 8 bases matching TRBD2. The specimen comprised peripheral blood mononuclear cells (PBMCs), sampled at new diagnosis, from a patient treated with antithyroid drugs. The DNA sequence follows: TGTGCCGGCAGTTTATTGGGCGGGAGGAGCTCCTACGAGCAGTACTTC. It translates to CAGSLLGGRSSYEQYF.